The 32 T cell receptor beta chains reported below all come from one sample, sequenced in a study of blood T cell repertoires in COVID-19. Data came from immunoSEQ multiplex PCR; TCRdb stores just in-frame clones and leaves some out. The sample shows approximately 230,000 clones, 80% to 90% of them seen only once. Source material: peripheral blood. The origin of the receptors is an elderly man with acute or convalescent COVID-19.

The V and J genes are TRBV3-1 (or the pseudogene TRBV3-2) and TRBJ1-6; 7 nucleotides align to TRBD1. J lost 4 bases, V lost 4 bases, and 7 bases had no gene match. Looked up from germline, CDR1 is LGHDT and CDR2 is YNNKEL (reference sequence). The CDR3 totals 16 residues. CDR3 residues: CASSPTTGWYNSPLHF. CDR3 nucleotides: TGTGCCAGCAGCCCTACGACAGGGTGGTATAATTCACCCCTCCACTTT.

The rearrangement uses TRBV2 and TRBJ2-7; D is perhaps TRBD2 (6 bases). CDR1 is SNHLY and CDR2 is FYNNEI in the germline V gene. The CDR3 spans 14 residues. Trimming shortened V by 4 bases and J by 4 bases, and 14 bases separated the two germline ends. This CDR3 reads CASSVSTGDYEQYF. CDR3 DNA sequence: TGTGCCAGCAGTGTAAGTACGGGAGATTACGAGCAGTACTTC.

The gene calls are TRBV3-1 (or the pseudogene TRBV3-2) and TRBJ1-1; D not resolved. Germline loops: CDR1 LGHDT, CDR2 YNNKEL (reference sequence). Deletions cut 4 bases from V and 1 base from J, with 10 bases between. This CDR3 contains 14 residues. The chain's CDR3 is CASSLRGRNTEAFF. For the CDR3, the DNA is TGTGCCAGCAGCCTGCGAGGGAGGAACACTGAAGCTTTCTTT.

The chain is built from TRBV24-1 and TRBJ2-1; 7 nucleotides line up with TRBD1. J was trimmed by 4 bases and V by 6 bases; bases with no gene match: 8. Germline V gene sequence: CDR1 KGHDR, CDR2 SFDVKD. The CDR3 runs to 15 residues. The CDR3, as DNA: TGTGCCACCAGTCCCCGGGACAGAATTTACAATGAGCAGTTCTTC. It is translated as CATSPRDRIYNEQFF.

The CDR3 sequence is CASRKILAGGPKAGELFF. The DNA for the CDR3 is TGTGCCAGCAGGAAAATACTAGCGGGAGGGCCTAAAGCCGGGGAGCTGTTTTTT. V and J are TRBV2 and TRBJ2-2, with 13 bases identical to TRBD2. The CDR3 has 18 amino acids. V shed 6 bases and J 6 bases; nucleotides not matched to a gene: 13. Germline-derived CDR1 and CDR2 are SNHLY and FYNNEI.

CDR3 sequence: CASSSSPGQGKNEKLFF. In DNA form, the CDR3 reads TGTGCCAGCAGCTCTTCTCCGGGACAGGGGAAGAATGAAAAACTGTTTTTT. This chain links TRBV5-6 with TRBJ1-4; the match to TRBD1 covers 10 bases. Trimming took 3 bases from V and 5 from J; bases not matched to a gene: 10. The CDR3 runs to 17 residues. Germline CDR1 is SGHDT and CDR2 is YYEEEE.

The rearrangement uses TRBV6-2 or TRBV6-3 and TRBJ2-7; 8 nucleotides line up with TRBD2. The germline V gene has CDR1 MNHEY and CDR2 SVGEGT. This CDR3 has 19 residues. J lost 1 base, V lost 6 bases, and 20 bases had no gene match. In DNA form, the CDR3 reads TGTGCCAGCAGCTATCAGACCCGGGGTAGCGGGGTTTCATCCTACGAGCAGTACTTC. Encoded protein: CASSYQTRGSGVSSYEQYF.

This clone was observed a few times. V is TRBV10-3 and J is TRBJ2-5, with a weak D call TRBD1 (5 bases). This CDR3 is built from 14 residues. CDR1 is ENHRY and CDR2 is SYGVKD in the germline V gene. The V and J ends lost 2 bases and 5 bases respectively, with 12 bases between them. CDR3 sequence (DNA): TGTGCCATCAGTGAGACGACAGTGTGGGAGACCCAGTACTTC. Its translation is CAISETTVWETQYF.

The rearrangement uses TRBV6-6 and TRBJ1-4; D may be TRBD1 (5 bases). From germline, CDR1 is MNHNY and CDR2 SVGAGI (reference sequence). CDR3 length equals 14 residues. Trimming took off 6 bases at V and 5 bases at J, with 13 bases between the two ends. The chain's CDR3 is CASRETDRNEKLFF. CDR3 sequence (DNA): TGTGCCAGCAGGGAGACAGACAGAAATGAAAAACTGTTTTTT.

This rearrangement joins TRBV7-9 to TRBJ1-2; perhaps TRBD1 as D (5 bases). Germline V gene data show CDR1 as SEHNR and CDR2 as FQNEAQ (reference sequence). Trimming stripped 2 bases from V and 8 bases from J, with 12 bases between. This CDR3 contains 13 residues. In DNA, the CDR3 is TGTGCCAGCAGCTTACAGGGTAGTCGGGGCTACACCTTC. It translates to CASSLQGSRGYTF. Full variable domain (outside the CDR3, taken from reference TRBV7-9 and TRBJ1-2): DTGVSQNPRHKITKRGQNVTFRCDPISEHNRLYWYRQTLGQGPEFLTYFQNEAQLEKSRLLSDRFSAERPKGSFSTLEIQRTEQGDSAMYLCASSLQGSRGYTFGSGTRLTVV.

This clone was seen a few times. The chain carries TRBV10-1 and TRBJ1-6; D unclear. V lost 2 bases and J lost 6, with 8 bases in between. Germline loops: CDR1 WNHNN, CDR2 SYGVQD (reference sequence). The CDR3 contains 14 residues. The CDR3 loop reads CASSEPGSNSPLHF. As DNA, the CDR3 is TGCGCCAGCAGTGAGCCCGGGAGTAATTCACCCCTCCACTTT.

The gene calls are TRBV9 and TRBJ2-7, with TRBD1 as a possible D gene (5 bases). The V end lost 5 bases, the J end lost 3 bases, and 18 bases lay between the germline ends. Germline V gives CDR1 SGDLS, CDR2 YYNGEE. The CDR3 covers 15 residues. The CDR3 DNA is TGTGCCAGCAGTCCCCCCAGGGCCCAGAGCTACGAGCAGTACTTC. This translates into CASSPPRAQSYEQYF.

CDR3 protein: CASSHGLAGEGKNIQYF. The CDR3 DNA reads as TGTGCCAGCAGCCACGGACTAGCGGGAGAGGGCAAAAACATTCAGTACTTC. The chain recombines TRBV9 with TRBJ2-4; 13 bases line up with TRBD2. J was trimmed by 3 bases and V by 4 bases; bases with no gene match: 7. CDR1 is SGDLS, CDR2 YYNGEE, per germline. The CDR3 has 17 residues.

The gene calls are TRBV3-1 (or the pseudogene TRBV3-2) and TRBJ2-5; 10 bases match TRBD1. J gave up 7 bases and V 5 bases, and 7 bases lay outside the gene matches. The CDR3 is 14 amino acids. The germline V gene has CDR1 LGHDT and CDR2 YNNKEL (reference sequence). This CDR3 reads CASSRRDRGATQYF. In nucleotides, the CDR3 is TGTGCCAGCAGCAGGCGGGACAGGGGCGCGACCCAGTACTTC.

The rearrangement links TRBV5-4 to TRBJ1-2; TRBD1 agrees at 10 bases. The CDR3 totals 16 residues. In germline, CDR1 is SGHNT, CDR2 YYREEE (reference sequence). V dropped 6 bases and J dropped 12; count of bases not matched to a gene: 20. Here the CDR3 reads CASNRDRGLPQSADTF. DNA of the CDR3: TGTGCCAGCAACCGGGACAGGGGACTGCCCCAATCCGCTGACACCTTC.

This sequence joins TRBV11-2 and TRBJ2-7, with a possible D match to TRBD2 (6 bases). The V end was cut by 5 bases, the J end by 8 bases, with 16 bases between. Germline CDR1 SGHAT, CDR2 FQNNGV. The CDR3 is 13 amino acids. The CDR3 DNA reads TGTGCCAGCAGCATATCAGTGGCGGGGAAGCAGTACTTC. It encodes CASSISVAGKQYF. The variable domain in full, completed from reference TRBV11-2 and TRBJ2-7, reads EAGVAQSPRYKIIEKRQSVAFWCNPISGHATLYWYQQILGQGPKLLIQFQNNGVVDDSQLPKDRFSAERLKGVDSTLKIQPAKLEDSAVYLCASSISVAGKQYFGPGTRLTVT.

This chain's CDR3 is CATSRDNPAAFTDTQYF. CDR3 coding DNA: TGTGCCACCAGCAGAGATAACCCAGCGGCCTTCACAGATACGCAGTATTTT. The chain joins TRBV15 to TRBJ2-3, with D tentatively TRBD2 (5 bases). V was shortened by 0 bases and J by 2 bases, with 15 bases between the two germline ends. Germline loops: CDR1 LNHNV, CDR2 YYDKDF (reference sequence). The CDR3 covers 17 residues.

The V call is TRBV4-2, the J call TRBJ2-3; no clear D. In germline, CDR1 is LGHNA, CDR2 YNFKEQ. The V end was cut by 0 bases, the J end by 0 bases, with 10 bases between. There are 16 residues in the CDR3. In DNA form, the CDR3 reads TGTGCCAGCAGCCAAGATGGCACAGATAGCACAGATACGCAGTATTTT. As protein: CASSQDGTDSTDTQYF.

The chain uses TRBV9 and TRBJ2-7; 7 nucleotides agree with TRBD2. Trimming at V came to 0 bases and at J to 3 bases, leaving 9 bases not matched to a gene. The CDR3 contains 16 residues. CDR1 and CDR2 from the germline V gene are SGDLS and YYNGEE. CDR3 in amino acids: CASSVGATGGNYEQYF. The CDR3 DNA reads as TGTGCCAGCAGCGTAGGAGCGACGGGAGGAAACTACGAGCAGTACTTC.

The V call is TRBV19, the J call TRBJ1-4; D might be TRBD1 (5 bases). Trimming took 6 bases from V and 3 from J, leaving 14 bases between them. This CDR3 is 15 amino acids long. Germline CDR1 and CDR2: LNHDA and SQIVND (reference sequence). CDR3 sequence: CASRPLGTANEKLFF. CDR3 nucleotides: TGTGCCAGTAGACCACTCGGGACTGCTAATGAAAAACTGTTTTTT.

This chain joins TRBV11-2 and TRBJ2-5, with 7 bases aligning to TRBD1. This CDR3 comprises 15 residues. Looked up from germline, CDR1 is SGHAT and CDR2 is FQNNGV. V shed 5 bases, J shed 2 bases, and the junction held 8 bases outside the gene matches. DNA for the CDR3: TGTGCCAGCAGCCGTGGACAGGCCCTACAAGAGACCCAGTACTTC. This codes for CASSRGQALQETQYF.

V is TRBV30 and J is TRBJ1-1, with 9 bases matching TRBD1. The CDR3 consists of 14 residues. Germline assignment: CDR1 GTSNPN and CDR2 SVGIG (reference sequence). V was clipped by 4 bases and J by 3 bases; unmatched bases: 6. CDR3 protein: CAWTLTGGYTEAFF. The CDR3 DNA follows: TGTGCCTGGACCCTGACAGGGGGGTACACTGAAGCTTTCTTT.

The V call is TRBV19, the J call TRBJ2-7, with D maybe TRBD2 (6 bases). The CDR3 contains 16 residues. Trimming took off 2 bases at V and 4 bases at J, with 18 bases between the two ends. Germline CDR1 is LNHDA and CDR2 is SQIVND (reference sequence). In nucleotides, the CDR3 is TGTGCCAGTAGTATACCTGGAGGGGCGGGATTATACGAGCAGTACTTC. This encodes CASSIPGGAGLYEQYF.

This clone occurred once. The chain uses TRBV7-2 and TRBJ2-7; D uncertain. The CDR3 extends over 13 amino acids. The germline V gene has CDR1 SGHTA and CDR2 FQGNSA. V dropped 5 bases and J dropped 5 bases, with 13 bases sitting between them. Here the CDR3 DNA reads TGTGCCAGCAGCCGTTCTCTAGGCCACGAGCAGTACTTC. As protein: CASSRSLGHEQYF.

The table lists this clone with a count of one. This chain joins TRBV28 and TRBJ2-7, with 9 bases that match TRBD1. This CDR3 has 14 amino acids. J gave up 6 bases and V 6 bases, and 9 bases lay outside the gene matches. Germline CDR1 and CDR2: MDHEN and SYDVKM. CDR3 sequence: CASRQTGGLGEQYF. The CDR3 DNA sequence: TGTGCCAGCAGGCAGACAGGGGGGCTCGGCGAGCAGTACTTC.

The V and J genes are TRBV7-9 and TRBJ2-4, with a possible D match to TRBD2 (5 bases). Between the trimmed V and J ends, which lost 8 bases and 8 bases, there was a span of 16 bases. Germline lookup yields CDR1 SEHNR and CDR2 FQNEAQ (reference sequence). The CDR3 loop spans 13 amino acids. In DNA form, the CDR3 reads TGTGCCAGCCGCTCCAGCGGCCGGGACATTCAGTACTTC. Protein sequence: CASRSSGRDIQYF.

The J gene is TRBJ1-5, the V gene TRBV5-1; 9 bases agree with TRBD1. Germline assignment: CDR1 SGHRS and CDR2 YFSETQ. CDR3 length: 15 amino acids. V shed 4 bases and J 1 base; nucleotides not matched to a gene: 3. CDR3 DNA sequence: TGCGCCAGCAGCGCGACAGGGGGAAGCAATCAGCCCCAGCATTTT. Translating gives CASSATGGSNQPQHF.

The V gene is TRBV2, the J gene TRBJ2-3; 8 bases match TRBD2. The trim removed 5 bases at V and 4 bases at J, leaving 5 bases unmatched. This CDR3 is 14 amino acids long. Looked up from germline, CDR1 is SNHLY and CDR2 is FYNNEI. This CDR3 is CASSNGGAADTQYF. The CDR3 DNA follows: TGTGCCAGCAGTAACGGGGGGGCAGCAGATACGCAGTATTTT.

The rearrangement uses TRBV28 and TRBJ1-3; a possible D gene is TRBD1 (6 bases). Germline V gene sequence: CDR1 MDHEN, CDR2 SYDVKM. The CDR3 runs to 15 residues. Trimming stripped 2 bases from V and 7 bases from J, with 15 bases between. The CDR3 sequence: CASSLGGASWNTIYF. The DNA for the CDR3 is TGTGCCAGCAGTTTAGGGGGCGCGTCTTGGAACACCATATATTTT.

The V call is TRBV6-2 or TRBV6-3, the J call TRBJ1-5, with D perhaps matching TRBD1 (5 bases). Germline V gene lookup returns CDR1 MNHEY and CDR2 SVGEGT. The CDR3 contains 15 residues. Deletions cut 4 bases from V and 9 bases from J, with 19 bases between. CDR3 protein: CASSSGLTSGPPQHF. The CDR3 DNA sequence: TGTGCCAGCAGTTCGGGCTTAACCTCAGGGCCGCCCCAGCATTTT.

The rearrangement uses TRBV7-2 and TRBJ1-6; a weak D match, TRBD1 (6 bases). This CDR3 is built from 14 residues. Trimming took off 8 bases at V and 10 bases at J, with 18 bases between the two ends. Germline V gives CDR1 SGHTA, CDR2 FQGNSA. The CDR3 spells CASRPGTGGSPLHF. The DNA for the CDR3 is TGTGCCAGCCGCCCCGGGACGGGGGGCTCACCCCTCCACTTT. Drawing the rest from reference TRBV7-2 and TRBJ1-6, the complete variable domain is GAGVSQSPSNKVTEKGKDVELRCDPISGHTALYWYRQSLGQGLEFLIYFQGNSAPDKSGLPSDRFSAERTGGSVSTLTIQRTQQEDSAVYLCASRPGTGGSPLHFGNGTRLTVT.

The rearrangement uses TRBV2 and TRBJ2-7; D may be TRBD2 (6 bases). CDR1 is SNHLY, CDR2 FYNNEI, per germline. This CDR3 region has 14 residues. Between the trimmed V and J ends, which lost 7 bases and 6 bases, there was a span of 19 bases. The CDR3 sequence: CASNPGGGLSEQYF. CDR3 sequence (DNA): TGTGCCAGCAACCCCGGGGGAGGCCTTAGCGAGCAGTACTTC.